This passage covers 30 T cell receptor beta chains from one sample sequenced in a study of Graves' ophthalmopathy and Graves' hyperthyroidism. Amplification of TCR beta CDR3 regions used RNA transcripts. The first round was an RT-PCR with HTBI primers, and the second round was a multiplex PCR. Using its own MiXCR run on the multiplex PCR reads, TCRdb lists one record per CDR3 protein. The repertoire includes roughly 500,000 distinct CDR3 sequences, around 15% of them detected once, and roughly 9.8% sits in the top ten. The material sequenced was blood. The receptors stem from a woman aged 30 to 39 with Graves' ophthalmopathy.

This clonotype occurred many times. This chain joins TRBV6-1 and TRBJ2-4, with D perhaps TRBD2 (7 bases). CDR3 length: 13 amino acids. V was clipped by 6 bases and J by 9 bases, with 15 bases between them. Germline V gene sequence: CDR1 MNHNS, CDR2 SASEGT. Here the CDR3 reads CASRGGAVGIQYF. The DNA of the CDR3 is TGTGCCAGCAGGGGGGGGGCGGTAGGCATTCAGTACTTC.

This clonotype was picked up many times. This chain connects TRBV19 to TRBJ1-1; TRBD1 is a possible D gene (5 bases). Germline assignment: CDR1 LNHDA and CDR2 SQIVND (reference sequence). Trimming left V 3 bases short and J 3 bases short, with 8 bases between. This CDR3 spans 13 amino acids. As DNA, the CDR3 is TGTGCCAGTAGTATGATAGGGGACACTGAAGCTTTCTTT. Its protein is CASSMIGDTEAFF.

The sample holds a few counts of this clonotype. The V gene is TRBV2, the J gene TRBJ2-1, with a tentative D call TRBD2 (5 bases). CDR3 length equals 18 residues. CDR1 is SNHLY, CDR2 FYNNEI, per germline. V was trimmed by 8 bases and J by 2 bases, leaving 25 bases between them. The CDR3 coding sequence is TGTGCCAGCGATACGGTCGGGATCACCCTAGCCCCCTACAATGAGCAGTTCTTC. It specifies CASDTVGITLAPYNEQFF.

This clonotype was detected only a few times. The chain couples TRBV12-3 or TRBV12-4 to TRBJ2-4; tentatively, D is TRBD2 (5 bases). This CDR3 contains 17 residues. V lost 6 bases and J lost 11, with 29 bases in between. CDR3 nucleotide sequence: TGTGCCAGCAGCGACGACCGGCGACCCCCCGGGAAAGCATTTCAGTACTTC. Protein sequence: CASSDDRRPPGKAFQYF.

This sequence joins TRBV12-3 or TRBV12-4 and TRBJ2-7, with D tentatively TRBD2 (5 bases). The V end lost 2 bases, the J end lost 8 bases, and 13 bases lay between the germline ends. This CDR3 has 13 amino acids. CDR3 DNA: TGTGCCAGCAGTTTACGCCTAGCAAACAAGCAGTACTTC. Amino acid sequence: CASSLRLANKQYF.

Ten or more counts support this clonotype. The chain couples TRBV18 to TRBJ1-1; perhaps TRBD1 as D (6 bases). Trimming shortened V by 3 bases and J by 4 bases, and 18 bases separated the two germline ends. The CDR3 is made up of 16 amino acids. From germline, CDR1 is KGHSH and CDR2 LQKENI. The CDR3 protein is CASSPKTGPSGTEAFF. In DNA form, the CDR3 reads TGTGCCAGCTCACCCAAGACAGGTCCCTCGGGCACTGAAGCTTTCTTT.

This clonotype came up many times. V usage is TRBV28 and J usage is TRBJ2-6; perhaps TRBD2 as D (6 bases). V dropped 6 bases and J dropped 3 bases, with 12 bases sitting between them. There are 15 residues in the CDR3. Germline CDR1 is MDHEN and CDR2 is SYDVKM. The CDR3 DNA sequence: TGTGCCAGCAGCCACCGGGGAGGTGGGGCCAACGTCCTGACTTTC. This gives the protein CASSHRGGGANVLTF.

This clonotype came up many times. The CDR3 loop reads CASSYRNMDGYTF. CDR3 sequence (DNA): TGTGCCAGCAGTTACCGCAACATGGATGGCTACACCTTC. The V and J genes are TRBV6-5 and TRBJ1-2, with no clear D. The CDR3 length is 13 residues. The germline gives CDR1 MNHEY, CDR2 SVGAGI. With 2 bases removed from V and 6 bases from J, the gap between germline ends came to 10 bases.

This clonotype was observed a few times. A read error may account for a junction end that differs from germline. The chain is built from TRBV29-1 and TRBJ2-7, with TRBD1 matching 9 bases. Germline values: CDR1 SQVTM, CDR2 ANQGSEA. This CDR3 spans 13 amino acids. In nucleotides, the CDR3 is TGCAGCGTTAAAGACAGGGGGACCAACGAGCAGTACTTC. This gives the protein CSVKDRGTNEQYF.

With regard to this clonotype: Being one base from a much bigger clone, this may be a read error. The chain joins TRBV15 to TRBJ1-5, with a possible D match to TRBD1 (6 bases). This CDR3 region has 16 residues. Germline CDR1 and CDR2: LNHNV and YYDKDF (reference sequence). The CDR3 DNA sequence: TGTGCCACCAGCAGAGACCTGACAGGTGGCAATCAGTCCCAGCATTTT. Protein product: CATSRDLTGGNQSQHF.

About this clonotype itself: Germline is not matched at one junction end, which may reflect a read error. This chain links TRBV9 with TRBJ1-1; D is uncertain. The CDR3 spans 14 residues. The germline gives CDR1 SGDLS, CDR2 YYNGEE. CDR3 protein: CASSVGTVNTEACF. Written as DNA, the CDR3 is TGTGCCAGCAGCGTAGGGACGGTGAACACTGAAGCTTGCTTT.

In its sample, this clonotype was seen many times. The chain employs TRBV6-1 and TRBJ1-2, with D unresolved. Germline values: CDR1 MNHNS, CDR2 SASEGT. This CDR3 spans 15 amino acids. Deletions cut 3 bases from V and 4 bases from J, with 15 bases between. The CDR3, as DNA: TGTGCCAGCAGTGATCCGGGATTACGCGGCTATGGCTACACCTTC. It encodes CASSDPGLRGYGYTF.

This clonotype was recorded at least ten times. This chain connects TRBV5-5 to TRBJ2-5, with D possibly being TRBD1 (6 bases). Per germline, CDR1 SGHKS and CDR2 YYEKEE (reference sequence). Trimming took off 1 base at V and 7 bases at J, with 17 bases between the two ends. This CDR3 is built from 15 residues. DNA of the CDR3: TGTGCCAGCAGCTTGAGCGGTGTGGCGACAGGGACCCAGTACTTC. It translates to CASSLSGVATGTQYF.

This clonotype appeared many times. Germline and junction disagree at one end, which may indicate a read error. The chain is built from TRBV6-5 and TRBJ1-2; D perhaps matches TRBD1 (5 bases). From germline, CDR1 is MNHEY and CDR2 SVGAGI. This CDR3 is built from 15 residues. This chain's CDR3 is CASSYSIQGNYDYTF. CDR3 nucleotides: TGTGCCAGCAGTTACTCGATCCAGGGAAACTATGACTACACCTTC.

This clonotype was seen many times. In nucleotides, the CDR3 is TGCAGTGCTAGACCTAACACTGAAGCTTTCTTT. Its translation: CSARPNTEAFF. The rearrangement uses TRBV20-1 and TRBJ1-1; D is unresolved. The V end lost 2 bases, the J end lost 2 bases, and 3 bases lay between the germline ends. The CDR3 loop spans 11 amino acids. The germline V gene encodes CDR1 DFQATT and CDR2 SNEGSKA (reference sequence).

Of note for this clonotype: This clone may be a read error of a much larger clone one base away. This chain joins TRBV20-1 and TRBJ2-5; no firm D call. The CDR3 covers 13 residues. The ends were cut back, 2 bases at V and 4 bases at J, with 11 bases in the middle. Germline CDR1 is DFQATT and CDR2 is SNEGSKA (reference sequence). The CDR3 sequence is CSARIYRRETQYF. The CDR3 coding sequence is TGCAGTGCTAGAATCTACCGACGAGAGACCCAGTACTTC.

This clonotype appeared many times. This chain joins TRBV18 and TRBJ1-2, with TRBD1 identical over 7 bases. CDR1 and CDR2 (germline): KGHSH, LQKENI. This CDR3 region has 15 residues. With 3 bases clipped from V and 2 bases from J, the junction kept 6 bases outside the gene matches. CDR3 nucleotide sequence: TGTGCCAGCTCACCTCGCCCGGACAGGAACTATGGCTACACCTTC. Its translation: CASSPRPDRNYGYTF.

The sample holds one count of this clonotype. The chain joins TRBV24-1 to TRBJ1-5, with TRBD1 matching over 8 bases. J gave up 7 bases and V 4 bases, and 5 bases lay outside the gene matches. Germline values: CDR1 KGHDR, CDR2 SFDVKD. The CDR3 spans 14 residues. CDR3 loop: CATSEPGDRQPQHF. The CDR3 region has the DNA TGTGCCACCAGTGAGCCAGGGGACAGGCAGCCCCAGCATTTT.

This clonotype was observed at least ten times. J is TRBJ1-1 and V is TRBV12-3 or TRBV12-4; tentatively, D is TRBD1 (5 bases). This CDR3 contains 14 residues. V gave up 5 bases and J gave up 3 bases, with 13 bases separating them. The CDR3 loop is CASSPGLSYTEAFF. CDR3 DNA: TGTGCCAGCAGTCCGGGACTCTCGTACACTGAAGCTTTCTTT.

There are many counts of this clonotype. The J gene is TRBJ2-7, the V gene TRBV6-5, with a possible D match to TRBD2 (5 bases). V lost 2 bases and J 3 bases, leaving 11 bases between the germline ends. The CDR3 is 14 amino acids. The V gene's germline CDR1 is MNHEY and CDR2 SVGAGI. The CDR3: CASSYRGNHYEQYF. The CDR3 DNA is TGTGCCAGCAGTTACCGGGGTAACCACTACGAGCAGTACTTC.

This clonotype showed up many times. This chain joins TRBV20-1 and TRBJ1-1; no reliable D call. The CDR3 is 13 residues long. CDR1 is DFQATT and CDR2 is SNEGSKA in the germline V gene (reference sequence). Deletions cut 0 bases from V and 6 bases from J, with 11 bases between. In DNA form, the CDR3 reads TGCAGTGCTAGAGATCTAGCCGTGGCTGAAGCTTTCTTT. It is translated as CSARDLAVAEAFF.

This clonotype was counted at least ten times. The chain joins TRBV27 to TRBJ2-7, with 11 positions matching TRBD1. CDR1 is MNHEY and CDR2 is SMNVEV in the germline V gene (reference sequence). The CDR3 is 15 amino acids. Germline trimming cut 4 bases from V and 3 bases from J; bases unmatched to any gene: 5. The CDR3 bases are TGTGCCAGCAGTTGGGGACAGGGGGACCGCTACGAGCAGTACTTC. It is translated as CASSWGQGDRYEQYF.

The sample holds many counts of this clonotype. The rearrangement joins TRBV27 to TRBJ1-2, with a weak D call TRBD1 (6 bases). Trimming took 3 bases from V and 3 from J, leaving 14 bases between them. Per the germline V gene, CDR1 is MNHEY and CDR2 is SMNVEV (reference sequence). The length of the CDR3 is 15 residues. CDR3 loop: CASSFSPAGDYGYTF. The DNA for the CDR3 is TGTGCCAGCAGTTTTAGTCCCGCAGGGGACTATGGCTACACCTTC.

This clonotype was seen more than once but under ten times. The junction does not match germline at one end; this may be a read error. The chain recombines TRBV11-3 with TRBJ2-4, with TRBD1 as a possible D gene (6 bases). The CDR3 loop spans 15 amino acids. Germline V gene lookup returns CDR1 SGHNT and CDR2 YENEEA. Here the CDR3 reads CASSFTRGTKNIKYF. The DNA for the CDR3 is TGTGCCAGCAGCTTTACCAGGGGAACGAAAAACATTAAGTACTTC.

This clonotype occurred many times. The CDR3 region is CSVDGAGGTEAFF. The CDR3 nucleotides are TGCAGCGTTGATGGTGCGGGTGGCACTGAAGCTTTCTTT. This chain connects TRBV29-1 to TRBJ1-1; D gene ambiguous. Between the trimmed V and J ends, which lost 3 bases and 4 bases, there was a span of 12 bases. The CDR3 is made up of 13 amino acids. Germline V lookup: CDR1 SQVTM, CDR2 ANQGSEA.

This clonotype was seen ten or more times. The chain is built from TRBV6-1 and TRBJ1-6; no firm D call. Trimming pared 2 bases from V and 5 bases from J, leaving 10 bases between. The CDR3 covers 15 residues. Germline lookup yields CDR1 MNHNS and CDR2 SASEGT. The CDR3 DNA reads as TGTGCCAGCAGTGAAATAACGGGCCATAATTCACCCCTCCACTTT. It specifies CASSEITGHNSPLHF.

Here the CDR3 reads CSAQGPGGAGANVLTF. The CDR3 DNA follows: TGCAGTGCCCAGGGTCCAGGGGGCGCTGGGGCCAACGTCCTGACTTTC. This chain joins TRBV20-1 and TRBJ2-6; 8 nucleotides line up with TRBD1. Germline V gene lookup returns CDR1 DFQATT and CDR2 SNEGSKA (reference sequence). Germline trimming cut 6 bases from V and 2 bases from J; bases unmatched to any gene: 9. The CDR3 has 16 residues.

The sample holds many counts of this clonotype. The chain joins TRBV18 to TRBJ1-1; 7 positions match TRBD1. V lost 0 bases and J lost 7; bases outside the gene matches: 8. The CDR3 spans 15 residues. Germline CDR1 KGHSH, CDR2 LQKENI. Written as DNA, the CDR3 is TGTGCCAGCTCACCACCGACAGGGAATCATCTTGAAGCTTTCTTT. This codes for CASSPPTGNHLEAFF. The full variable domain, with the rest looked up from reference TRBV18 and TRBJ1-1, is NAGVMQNPRHLVRRRGQEARLRCSPMKGHSHVYWYRQLPEEGLKFMVYLQKENIIDESGMPKERFSAEFPKEGPSILRIQQVVRGDSAAYFCASSPPTGNHLEAFFGQGTRLTVV.

J is TRBJ2-7 and V is TRBV6-1; D call uncertain. The germline V and J ends were trimmed by 8 bases and 0 bases, with 14 bases remaining between them. The CDR3 is 14 amino acids. Germline V gene data show CDR1 as MNHNS and CDR2 as SASEGT. The CDR3 bases are TGTGCCAGCGCTCGGGCCACGGGCTCCTACGAGCAGTACTTC. Amino acid sequence: CASARATGSYEQYF.

The chain couples TRBV30 to TRBJ1-1, with a possible D match to TRBD1 (6 bases). The CDR3 has 13 residues. CDR1 is GTSNPN, CDR2 SVGIG, per germline (reference sequence). The ends were cut back, 5 bases at V and 1 base at J, with 11 bases in the middle. The CDR3: CAWWTERNTEAFF. Here the CDR3 DNA reads TGTGCCTGGTGGACAGAGAGGAACACTGAAGCTTTCTTT.